The rows below give T cell receptor beta chains drawn from one sample of a study of CD8 T cells in ankylosing spondylitis. TCRdb re-derived calls from the 5' RACE reads in MiXCR, one entry per CDR3 protein. The sample has about 460,000 distinct CDR3 sequences; approximately 5% are singletons. Sequencing was carried out using blood, either unsorted or a sorted T cell fraction (not recorded which). These TCRs come from a male donor with ankylosing spondylitis. CDR3s include the opening cysteine and the closing phenylalanine or tryptophan. Fields, in order: V gene, D gene, clone size, J gene, CDR3 protein, CDR3 DNA. The D gene is left open where the match is weak. Size is stated for part of the rows, as once, few or many counts, or as a class when the clone is expanded.

v_gene: TRBV7-8
d_gene: TRBD2
abundance: few
j_gene: TRBJ2-1
CDR3aa: CASSLGTSGDYSYNEQFF
CDR3nt: TGTGCCAGCAGCTTAGGGACTAGCGGGGATTACTCCTACAATGAGCAGTTCTTC

v_gene: TRBV12-3/TRBV12-4
d_gene: TRBD2
abundance: many
j_gene: TRBJ2-7
CDR3aa: CASSSPSGSYEQYF
CDR3nt: TGTGCCAGCAGTTCCCCTAGCGGGTCCTACGAGCAGTACTTC

v_gene: TRBV5-1
d_gene: NA
abundance: many
j_gene: TRBJ2-5
CDR3aa: CASSLQDSWETQYF
CDR3nt: TGCGCCAGCAGCTTGCAGGACAGTTGGGAGACCCAGTACTTC

v_gene: TRBV4-1
d_gene: NA
abundance: NA
j_gene: TRBJ1-6
CDR3aa: CASSQPFRVPSPLHF
CDR3nt: TGCGCCAGCAGCCAACCTTTCAGGGTCCCATCACCCCTCCACTTT

v_gene: TRBV29-1
d_gene: NA
abundance: many
j_gene: TRBJ1-4
CDR3aa: CSVTGLMGATNEKLFF
CDR3nt: TGCAGCGTGACAGGTCTAATGGGGGCAACTAATGAAAAACTGTTTTTT

v_gene: TRBV20-1
d_gene: TRBD2
abundance: NA
j_gene: TRBJ2-7
CDR3aa: CSARDGLAGDYEQYF
CDR3nt: TGCAGTGCTAGAGATGGTCTAGCGGGGGACTACGAGCAGTACTTC

v_gene: TRBV29-1
d_gene: NA
abundance: many
j_gene: TRBJ2-7
CDR3aa: CSVERQEGLEQYF
CDR3nt: TGCAGCGTTGAAAGGCAGGAGGGTCTCGAGCAGTACTTC

v_gene: TRBV3-1
d_gene: NA
abundance: NA
j_gene: TRBJ1-5
CDR3aa: CASSHGGPANSNQPQHF
CDR3nt: TGTGCCAGCAGCCACGGGGGGCCGGCGAACAGCAATCAGCCCCAGCATTTT

v_gene: TRBV4-2
d_gene: NA
abundance: many
j_gene: TRBJ2-5
CDR3aa: CASSQESVANQETQYF
CDR3nt: TGTGCCAGCAGCCAAGAAAGTGTGGCAAATCAAGAGACCCAGTACTTC

v_gene: TRBV29-1
d_gene: TRBD1
abundance: many
j_gene: TRBJ1-2
CDR3aa: CSVEMMGDSFTYGYTF
CDR3nt: TGCAGCGTTGAAATGATGGGGGACAGCTTTACCTATGGCTACACCTTC

v_gene: TRBV5-1
d_gene: NA
abundance: many
j_gene: TRBJ2-1
CDR3aa: CASSLVVGSSYNEQFF
CDR3nt: TGCGCCAGCAGCTTGGTTGTAGGGAGCTCCTACAATGAGCAGTTCTTC

v_gene: TRBV19
d_gene: NA
abundance: NA
j_gene: TRBJ2-1
CDR3aa: CASSIANGHEQFF
CDR3nt: TGTGCCAGTAGTATAGCGAACGGCCATGAGCAGTTCTTC

v_gene: TRBV29-1
d_gene: NA
abundance: NA
j_gene: TRBJ2-7
CDR3aa: CSVASLVWKGSSYEQYF
CDR3nt: TGCAGCGTTGCATCGTTAGTCTGGAAAGGGAGCTCCTACGAGCAGTACTTC

v_gene: TRBV5-6
d_gene: NA
abundance: many
j_gene: TRBJ1-1
CDR3aa: CASSYVTEAFF
CDR3nt: TGTGCCAGCAGCTACGTGACTGAAGCTTTCTTT

v_gene: TRBV4-3
d_gene: NA
abundance: many
j_gene: TRBJ2-2
CDR3aa: CASSDTGELFF
CDR3nt: TGCGCCAGCAGTGACACCGGGGAGCTGTTTTTT

v_gene: TRBV12-3/TRBV12-4
d_gene: NA
abundance: many
j_gene: TRBJ2-7
CDR3aa: CASSSPTGSYEQYF
CDR3nt: TGTGCCAGCAGTTCACCCACAGGGTCCTACGAGCAGTACTTC

v_gene: TRBV20-1
d_gene: NA
abundance: few
j_gene: TRBJ2-5
CDR3aa: CSAATPRMYAAQYF
CDR3nt: TGCAGTGCTGCCACCCCCCGGATGTACGCGGCCCAGTACTTC

v_gene: TRBV4-3
d_gene: NA
abundance: many
j_gene: TRBJ1-1
CDR3aa: CASSPRDGGRPEAFF
CDR3nt: TGCGCCAGCAGCCCTAGGGACGGCGGACGACCTGAAGCTTTCTTT

v_gene: TRBV7-2
d_gene: TRBD2
abundance: many
j_gene: TRBJ2-1
CDR3aa: CASSFSGLADYNEQFF
CDR3nt: TGTGCCAGCAGCTTTTCGGGACTAGCAGACTACAATGAGCAGTTCTTC

v_gene: TRBV28
d_gene: TRBD2
abundance: many
j_gene: TRBJ2-2
CDR3aa: CASSRGTSGGPGELFF
CDR3nt: TGTGCCAGCAGCCGGGGGACTAGCGGGGGTCCCGGGGAGCTGTTTTTT

v_gene: TRBV24-1
d_gene: NA
abundance: many
j_gene: TRBJ2-5
CDR3aa: CATSDLQGYQETQYF
CDR3nt: TGTGCCACCAGTGATCTACAGGGATACCAAGAGACCCAGTACTTC

v_gene: TRBV7-9
d_gene: NA
abundance: NA
j_gene: TRBJ1-3
CDR3aa: CASSYNRAGNTIYF
CDR3nt: TGTGCCAGCAGTTACAACAGGGCTGGAAACACCATATATTTT

v_gene: TRBV7-2
d_gene: NA
abundance: many
j_gene: TRBJ2-5
CDR3aa: CASSFDRETQYF
CDR3nt: TGTGCCAGCAGCTTCGACAGGGAGACCCAGTACTTC

v_gene: TRBV4-3
d_gene: NA
abundance: many
j_gene: TRBJ2-3
CDR3aa: CASGDTQYF
CDR3nt: TGCGCCAGCGGAGATACGCAGTATTTT

v_gene: TRBV28
d_gene: TRBD2
abundance: few
j_gene: TRBJ2-1
CDR3aa: CASSLRGGGRYNEQFF
CDR3nt: TGTGCCAGCAGTCTTCGGGGGGGTGGAAGGTACAATGAGCAGTTCTTC

v_gene: TRBV5-5
d_gene: NA
abundance: NA
j_gene: TRBJ2-7
CDR3aa: CASSLSVDPSQYF
CDR3nt: TGTGCCAGCAGCCTGAGTGTTGACCCCTCCCAGTACTTC

v_gene: TRBV7-2
d_gene: NA
abundance: many
j_gene: TRBJ2-5
CDR3aa: CASSLGEVSVKWETQYF
CDR3nt: TGTGCCAGCAGCTTAGGGGAGGTATCGGTAAAATGGGAGACCCAGTACTTC

v_gene: TRBV7-9
d_gene: NA
abundance: many
j_gene: TRBJ1-1
CDR3aa: CASSLGQTNTEAFF
CDR3nt: TGTGCCAGCAGCTTAGGACAGACGAACACTGAAGCTTTCTTT

v_gene: TRBV28
d_gene: NA
abundance: many
j_gene: TRBJ1-6
CDR3aa: CASRGRDYSPLHF
CDR3nt: TGTGCCAGCAGAGGTCGGGATTATTCACCCCTCCACTTT

v_gene: TRBV28
d_gene: NA
abundance: many
j_gene: TRBJ1-4
CDR3aa: CASSLLSDEKLFF
CDR3nt: TGTGCCAGCAGTTTATTGTCTGATGAAAAACTGTTTTTT

v_gene: TRBV9
d_gene: NA
abundance: few
j_gene: TRBJ2-2
CDR3aa: CASSVGPRGGELFF
CDR3nt: TGTGCCAGCAGCGTAGGACCCAGGGGCGGGGAGCTGTTTTTT

v_gene: TRBV12-3/TRBV12-4
d_gene: TRBD1
abundance: many
j_gene: TRBJ2-7
CDR3aa: CASSLATGGGEQYF
CDR3nt: TGTGCCAGCAGTTTAGCGACAGGGGGCGGAGAGCAGTACTTC

v_gene: TRBV9
d_gene: NA
abundance: NA
j_gene: TRBJ2-5
CDR3aa: CASSVVPTETQYF
CDR3nt: TGTGCCAGCAGCGTAGTTCCCACGGAGACCCAGTACTTC

v_gene: TRBV2
d_gene: NA
abundance: few
j_gene: TRBJ1-1
CDR3aa: CASIERGGNTEAFF
CDR3nt: TGTGCCAGCATCGAAAGGGGGGGTAACACTGAAGCTTTCTTT

v_gene: TRBV6-2/TRBV6-3
d_gene: TRBD1
abundance: many
j_gene: TRBJ1-5
CDR3aa: CASTYRRDRVDQPQHF
CDR3nt: TGTGCCAGCACCTACCGGCGGGACAGGGTAGATCAGCCCCAGCATTTT

v_gene: TRBV20-1
d_gene: TRBD1
abundance: many
j_gene: TRBJ1-2
CDR3aa: CSVPDREGYGYTF
CDR3nt: TGCAGTGTCCCGGACAGGGAAGGGTATGGCTACACCTTC

v_gene: TRBV6-4
d_gene: TRBD2
abundance: many
j_gene: TRBJ2-1
CDR3aa: CASSDFSTSGYNEQFF
CDR3nt: TGTGCCAGCAGTGACTTTTCGACTAGCGGGTACAATGAGCAGTTCTTC

v_gene: TRBV5-1
d_gene: NA
abundance: many
j_gene: TRBJ2-3
CDR3aa: CASTERTDTQYF
CDR3nt: TGCGCCAGCACGGAGAGGACAGATACGCAGTATTTT

v_gene: TRBV11-2
d_gene: NA
abundance: many
j_gene: TRBJ1-6
CDR3aa: CASSLVWLGAGSYNSPLHF
CDR3nt: TGTGCCAGCAGCTTAGTTTGGTTAGGGGCCGGCTCCTATAATTCACCCCTCCACTTT

v_gene: TRBV29-1
d_gene: NA
abundance: many
j_gene: TRBJ2-1
CDR3aa: CSVAEGISYNEQFF
CDR3nt: TGCAGCGTTGCTGAGGGGATCTCCTACAATGAGCAGTTCTTC

v_gene: TRBV2
d_gene: TRBD1
abundance: many
j_gene: TRBJ1-5
CDR3aa: CASSDREYSNQPQHF
CDR3nt: TGTGCCAGCAGCGACAGGGAGTATAGCAATCAGCCCCAGCATTTT

v_gene: TRBV2
d_gene: NA
abundance: many
j_gene: TRBJ1-1
CDR3aa: CACGSREAFF
CDR3nt: TGTGCCTGTGGTAGCAGAGAAGCTTTCTTT

v_gene: TRBV7-3
d_gene: TRBD2
abundance: many
j_gene: TRBJ2-1
CDR3aa: CASSVLAGTYNEQFF
CDR3nt: TGTGCCAGCAGCGTACTAGCGGGGACGTACAATGAGCAGTTCTTC

v_gene: TRBV9
d_gene: TRBD2
abundance: few
j_gene: TRBJ2-3
CDR3aa: CASSDRGGTSGILGTDTQYF
CDR3nt: TGTGCCAGCAGCGATCGGGGCGGGACTAGCGGGATCCTTGGCACAGATACGCAGTATTTT

v_gene: TRBV7-8
d_gene: NA
abundance: many
j_gene: TRBJ1-1
CDR3aa: CASSLALAGMEAFF
CDR3nt: TGTGCCAGCAGCTTAGCGTTGGCAGGGATGGAAGCTTTCTTT

v_gene: TRBV6-1
d_gene: TRBD1
abundance: NA
j_gene: TRBJ1-5
CDR3aa: CASSDRGLPNQPQHF
CDR3nt: TGTGCCAGCAGTGACAGGGGGCTGCCCAACCAGCCCCAGCATTTT

v_gene: TRBV11-1
d_gene: TRBD1
abundance: few
j_gene: TRBJ2-1
CDR3aa: CASSRTGGDDNEQFF
CDR3nt: TGTGCCAGCAGCCGCACAGGGGGCGACGACAATGAGCAGTTCTTC

v_gene: TRBV7-2
d_gene: NA
abundance: few
j_gene: TRBJ1-2
CDR3aa: CASSRFQGRDGYTF
CDR3nt: TGTGCCAGCAGCCGGTTCCAGGGGCGGGATGGCTACACCTTC

v_gene: TRBV5-1
d_gene: TRBD2
abundance: NA
j_gene: TRBJ2-1
CDR3aa: CASSSGLAGGSSYNEQFF
CDR3nt: TGCGCCAGCAGCAGCGGACTAGCGGGGGGGAGCTCCTACAATGAGCAGTTCTTC

v_gene: TRBV6-2/TRBV6-3
d_gene: TRBD1
abundance: NA
j_gene: TRBJ1-1
CDR3aa: CASSYRGLAEAFF
CDR3nt: TGTGCCAGCAGTTACAGGGGGCTTGCTGAAGCTTTCTTT